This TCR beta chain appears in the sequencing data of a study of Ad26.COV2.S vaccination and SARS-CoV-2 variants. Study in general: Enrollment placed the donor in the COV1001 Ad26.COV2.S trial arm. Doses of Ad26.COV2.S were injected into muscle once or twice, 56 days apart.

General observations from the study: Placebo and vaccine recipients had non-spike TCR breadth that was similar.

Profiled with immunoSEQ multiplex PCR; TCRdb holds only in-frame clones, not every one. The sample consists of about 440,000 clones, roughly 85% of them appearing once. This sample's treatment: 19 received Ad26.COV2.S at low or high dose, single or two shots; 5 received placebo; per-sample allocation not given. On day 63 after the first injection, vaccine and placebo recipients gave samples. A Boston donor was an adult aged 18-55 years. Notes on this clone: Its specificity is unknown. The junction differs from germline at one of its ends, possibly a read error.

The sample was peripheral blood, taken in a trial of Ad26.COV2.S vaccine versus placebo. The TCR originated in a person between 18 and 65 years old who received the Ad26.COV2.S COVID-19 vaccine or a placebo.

The CDR3 sequence: CASSVGVGLGERYF. CDR3 nucleotide sequence: TGTGCCAGCAGCGTAGGGGTTGGGTTGGGTGAGCGGTACTTC. The rearrangement links TRBV9 to TRBJ2-7; no firm D call. Germline V lookup: CDR1 SGDLS, CDR2 YYNGEE. The CDR3 contains 14 residues. The full variable domain, in which reference TRBV9 and TRBJ2-7 provide the parts outside the CDR3, is DSGVTQTPKHLITATGQRVTLRCSPRSGDLSVYWYQQSLDQGLQFLIQYYNGEERAKGNILERFSAQQFPDLHSELNLSSLELGDSALYFCASSVGVGLGERYFGPGTRLTVT.